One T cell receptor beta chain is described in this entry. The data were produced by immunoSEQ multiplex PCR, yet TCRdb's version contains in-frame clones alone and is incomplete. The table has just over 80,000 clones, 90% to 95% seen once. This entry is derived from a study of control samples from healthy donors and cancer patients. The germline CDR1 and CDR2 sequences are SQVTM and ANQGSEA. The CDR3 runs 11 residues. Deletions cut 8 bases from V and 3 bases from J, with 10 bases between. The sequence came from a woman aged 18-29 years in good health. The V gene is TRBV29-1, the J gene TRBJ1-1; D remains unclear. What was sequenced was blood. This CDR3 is CSFWRDTEAFF. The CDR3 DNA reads TGCAGCTTCTGGAGAGACACTGAAGCTTTCTTT.